These T cell receptor beta chains were read from a single sample in a study of memory CD4+ T cells and cytomegalovirus serostatus. Repertoires were generated with immunoSEQ multiplex PCR, while TCRdb's copy carries only in-frame clones and drops some. The profile shows 50,000 to 60,000 clones, 70% to 85% of them singletons. The sample comprised memory CD4+ T cells from blood. These receptors originate from an adult in good health and CMV-seronegative. Both conserved end residues are part of each CDR3.

j_gene: TRBJ1-4; v_gene: TRBV19; CDR3aa: CASSIKEGATNEKLFF
j_gene: TRBJ1-4; v_gene: TRBV28; CDR3aa: CASTKPGLGEKLFF
j_gene: TRBJ1-1; v_gene: TRBV7-9; CDR3aa: CASSKQGIRTEAFF
j_gene: TRBJ2-1; v_gene: TRBV7-9; CDR3aa: CASSQRGLGLEQFF
j_gene: TRBJ2-5; v_gene: TRBV27; CDR3aa: CASSLRWEGGEQYF
j_gene: TRBJ1-1; v_gene: TRBV5-6; CDR3aa: CASSPDRGLGTEAFF
j_gene: TRBJ1-3; v_gene: TRBV27; CDR3aa: CASSLTQGSGNTIYF
j_gene: TRBJ1-2; v_gene: TRBV7-2; CDR3aa: CASSETGGFYGYTF
j_gene: TRBJ2-3; v_gene: TRBV30; CDR3aa: CAWKGGTSGDTDTQYF
j_gene: TRBJ1-3; v_gene: TRBV6-7; CDR3aa: CASSIVTGERNTIYF
j_gene: TRBJ1-5; v_gene: TRBV19; CDR3aa: CASSLQGLNNQPQHF
j_gene: TRBJ1-4; v_gene: TRBV25-1; CDR3aa: CASSEWAGNEKLFF
j_gene: TRBJ2-7; v_gene: TRBV2; CDR3aa: CASSEQGLTYEQYF
j_gene: TRBJ2-7; v_gene: TRBV2; CDR3aa: CASSEQTSYSYEQYF
j_gene: TRBJ2-7; v_gene: TRBV5-1; CDR3aa: CASSLDGRYEQYF
j_gene: TRBJ2-7; v_gene: TRBV28; CDR3aa: CASGTSGPYEQYF
j_gene: TRBJ1-2; v_gene: TRBV14; CDR3aa: CASSQSRPGQGDGYTF
j_gene: TRBJ1-5; v_gene: TRBV7-2; CDR3aa: CASSSLLQPQHF
j_gene: TRBJ2-7; v_gene: TRBV25-1; CDR3aa: CASSPPSQGGVYEQYF
j_gene: TRBJ2-7; v_gene: TRBV4-2; CDR3aa: CASSQDKSEQYF
j_gene: TRBJ2-5; v_gene: TRBV20-1; CDR3aa: CSAGLGETQYF
j_gene: TRBJ2-7; v_gene: TRBV18; CDR3aa: CASSPNSFSYEQYF
j_gene: TRBJ1-6; v_gene: TRBV9; CDR3aa: CASSAAPGTILLNSPLHF
j_gene: TRBJ1-1; v_gene: TRBV2; CDR3aa: CASFRGASPKNTEAFF
j_gene: TRBJ2-4; v_gene: TRBV4-1; CDR3aa: CASSQVRSGGPTATARYF
j_gene: TRBJ2-3; v_gene: TRBV15; CDR3aa: CAARTSGGAFDTQYF
j_gene: TRBJ2-7; v_gene: TRBV5-1; CDR3aa: CASSFFLEGESEQYF
j_gene: TRBJ1-5; v_gene: TRBV15; CDR3aa: CATSRVLGGQPQHF
j_gene: TRBJ2-5; v_gene: TRBV27; CDR3aa: CASSSGGLAGETQYF
j_gene: TRBJ2-5; v_gene: TRBV25-1; CDR3aa: CASSGGTSGHRGETQYF
j_gene: TRBJ1-1; v_gene: TRBV9; CDR3aa: CASSVSGALSNTEAFF
j_gene: TRBJ1-5; v_gene: TRBV28; CDR3aa: CASRHQGIPNQPQHF
j_gene: TRBJ2-7; v_gene: TRBV9; CDR3aa: CASSASSGGPYEQYF
j_gene: TRBJ2-7; v_gene: TRBV4-3; CDR3aa: CASSRTQLGEQYF
j_gene: TRBJ1-2; v_gene: TRBV29-1; CDR3aa: CSGDGGAGYTF
j_gene: TRBJ1-2; v_gene: TRBV28; CDR3aa: CASSVSENLLIWDGYTF
j_gene: TRBJ2-1; v_gene: TRBV6-6; CDR3aa: CASSRAGGYNEQFF
j_gene: TRBJ1-5; v_gene: TRBV29-1; CDR3aa: CSVATDWDQPQHF
j_gene: TRBJ1-4; v_gene: TRBV14; CDR3aa: CASSQWGSDEKLFF
j_gene: TRBJ2-1; v_gene: TRBV7-2; CDR3aa: CASSLRWASGGLNNEQFF
j_gene: TRBJ1-1; v_gene: TRBV5-4; CDR3aa: CASSRGGTTEAFF
j_gene: TRBJ2-2; v_gene: TRBV2; CDR3aa: CASSPLAGGIGELFF
j_gene: TRBJ2-1; v_gene: TRBV4-2; CDR3aa: CASSQGSGGLYNEQFF
j_gene: TRBJ2-3; v_gene: TRBV30; CDR3aa: CAWSRGGGSADTQYF
j_gene: TRBJ2-7; v_gene: TRBV27; CDR3aa: CASSLQGRATYEQYF